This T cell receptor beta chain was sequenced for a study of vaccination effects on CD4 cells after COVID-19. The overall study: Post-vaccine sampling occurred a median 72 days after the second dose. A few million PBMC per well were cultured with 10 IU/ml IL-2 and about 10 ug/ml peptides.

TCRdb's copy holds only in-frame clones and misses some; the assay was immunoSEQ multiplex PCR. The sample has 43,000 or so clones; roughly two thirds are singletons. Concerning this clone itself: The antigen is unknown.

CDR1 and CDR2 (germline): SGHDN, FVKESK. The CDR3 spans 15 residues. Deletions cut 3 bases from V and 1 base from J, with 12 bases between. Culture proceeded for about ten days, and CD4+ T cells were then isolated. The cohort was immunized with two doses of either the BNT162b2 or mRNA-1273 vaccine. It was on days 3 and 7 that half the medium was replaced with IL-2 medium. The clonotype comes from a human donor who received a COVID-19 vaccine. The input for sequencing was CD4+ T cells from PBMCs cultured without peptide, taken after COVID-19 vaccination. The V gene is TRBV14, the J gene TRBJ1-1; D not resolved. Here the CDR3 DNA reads TGTGCCAGCAGCCACCTAGCGTGGGGGAACACTGAAGCTTTCTTT. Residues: CASSHLAWGNTEAFF.